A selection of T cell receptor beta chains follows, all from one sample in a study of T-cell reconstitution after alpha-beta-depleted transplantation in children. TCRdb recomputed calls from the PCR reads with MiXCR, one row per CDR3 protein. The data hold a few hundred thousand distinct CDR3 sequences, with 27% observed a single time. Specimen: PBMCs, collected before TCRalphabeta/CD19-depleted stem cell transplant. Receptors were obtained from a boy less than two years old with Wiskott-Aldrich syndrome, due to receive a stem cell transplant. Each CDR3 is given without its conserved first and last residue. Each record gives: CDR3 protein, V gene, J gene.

cdr3_aa: SVGILAGGVTGELF
v_call: TRBV29-1
j_call: TRBJ2-2

cdr3_aa: ASGQAEYEQY
v_call: TRBV6-1
j_call: TRBJ2-7

cdr3_aa: ASKGPYSYEQY
v_call: TRBV6-1
j_call: TRBJ2-7

cdr3_aa: ASRRGTSGTYNEQF
v_call: TRBV27
j_call: TRBJ2-1

cdr3_aa: SASRWGNEQF
v_call: TRBV20-1
j_call: TRBJ2-1

cdr3_aa: ASSVGGTAYEQY
v_call: TRBV9
j_call: TRBJ2-7

cdr3_aa: ASSLAADRDTEAF
v_call: TRBV5-1
j_call: TRBJ1-1

cdr3_aa: SARDQREQQY
v_call: TRBV20-1
j_call: TRBJ2-3

cdr3_aa: ASSLGTTAGKFEPQH
v_call: TRBV5-1
j_call: TRBJ1-5

cdr3_aa: ASSFLTSAQETQY
v_call: TRBV5-1
j_call: TRBJ2-5

cdr3_aa: ASSLRRMDTQY
v_call: TRBV5-1
j_call: TRBJ2-3